The source of this T cell receptor beta chain is a study of blood T cell repertoires in COVID-19. Study information: Researchers got acute and convalescent COVID-19 samples from the United States, Italy and Spain. PBMCs, B-cell-depleted T cells, or T cells provided the cDNA or gDNA that made up the material.

In this sample, this clone turned up a few times. Original handling: Reference gene primers were amplified, and this amplification served to estimate nucleated cell counts. Data came from immunoSEQ multiplex PCR; TCRdb stores just in-frame clones and leaves some out. V and J calls plus clone size are reproduced from that table; the DNA served to infer D and trimming. The table lists tens of thousands of clones, about 87% of them singletons, with over 6.5% in the top ten. The CDR3 sequence is 15 residues long. V lost 2 bases to trimming and J lost 2 bases; unmatched junction nucleotides: 3. The germline CDR1 and CDR2 sequences are LNHDA and SQIVND (reference sequence).

The sample taken for sequencing was peripheral blood. This TCR came from a man aged 60-69 years with acute or convalescent COVID-19. This rearrangement joins TRBV19 to TRBJ2-3, with 8 positions matching TRBD2. The CDR3 region has the DNA TGTGCCAGTAGTATATCTAGCGGGTTCACAGATACGCAGTATTTT. Translation gives CASSISSGFTDTQYF.